This TCR beta chain was sequenced during a study of T-cell reconstitution after alpha-beta-depleted transplantation in children. Whole-study findings and limits: Among T cells one year after transplant, newly produced cells accounted for most counts and diversity. From surviving recipient T cells and thymic progenitors came the high day-60 TCRbeta diversity observed in some patients. Reportedly, roughly two months post-transplant, alpha-beta T cells arose from several hundred expanded graft clones.

This clonotype was picked up many times. Its antigen remains unidentified. V was pared by 1 base and J by 6 bases, with 0 bases of the junction left unmatched. Germline V gives CDR1 LNHNV, CDR2 YYDKDF (reference sequence). The CDR3 totals 15 residues. Unique molecular identifiers tagged the TCRbeta library. Using its own MiXCR run on the PCR reads, TCRdb lists one record per CDR3 protein. Of almost 500,000 distinct CDR3 sequences listed, over 9.5% were seen once; the top ten hold 2% to 2.5%. This TCR derives from a child aged 2 to 10 with inherited bone marrow failure, due to receive a stem cell transplant. The specimen was PBMCs, collected before TCRalphabeta/CD19-depleted stem cell transplant. V gene TRBV15 combines with J gene TRBJ2-2; 12 bases match TRBD2. CDR3 sequence: CATSRGLAGAGELFF. The CDR3 nucleotides are TGTGCCACCAGCAGAGGACTAGCGGGAGCCGGGGAGCTGTTTTTT.